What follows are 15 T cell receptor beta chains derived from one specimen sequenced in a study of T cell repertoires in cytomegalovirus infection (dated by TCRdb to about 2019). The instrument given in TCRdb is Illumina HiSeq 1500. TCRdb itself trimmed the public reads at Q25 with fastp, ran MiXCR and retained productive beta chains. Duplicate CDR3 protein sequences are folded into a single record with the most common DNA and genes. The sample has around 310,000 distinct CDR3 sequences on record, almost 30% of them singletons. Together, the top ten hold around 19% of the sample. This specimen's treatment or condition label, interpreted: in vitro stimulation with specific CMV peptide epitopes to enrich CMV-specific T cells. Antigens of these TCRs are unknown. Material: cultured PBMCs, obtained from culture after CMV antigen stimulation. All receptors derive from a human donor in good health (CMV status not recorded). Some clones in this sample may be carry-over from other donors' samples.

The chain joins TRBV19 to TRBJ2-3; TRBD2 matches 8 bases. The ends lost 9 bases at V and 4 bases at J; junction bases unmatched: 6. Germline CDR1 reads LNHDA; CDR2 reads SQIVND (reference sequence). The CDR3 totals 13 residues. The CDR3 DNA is TGTGCCAGCAGCGGGAGTTTGGCAGATACGCAGTATTTT. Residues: CASSGSLADTQYF.

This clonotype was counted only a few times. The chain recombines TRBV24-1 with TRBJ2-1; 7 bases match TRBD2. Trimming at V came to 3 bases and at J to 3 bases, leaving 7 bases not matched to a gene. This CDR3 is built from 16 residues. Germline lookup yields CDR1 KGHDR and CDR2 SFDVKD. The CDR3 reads CATSDPGGKDYNEQFF. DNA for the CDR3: TGTGCCACCAGTGATCCCGGGGGGAAGGACTACAATGAGCAGTTCTTC.

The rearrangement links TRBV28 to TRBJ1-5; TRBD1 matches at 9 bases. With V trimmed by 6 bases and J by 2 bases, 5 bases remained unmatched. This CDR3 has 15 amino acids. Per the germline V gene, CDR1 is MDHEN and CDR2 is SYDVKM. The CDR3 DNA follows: TGTGCCAGCAGATACAGGGGGCTGGGCAATCAGCCCCAGCATTTT. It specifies CASRYRGLGNQPQHF.

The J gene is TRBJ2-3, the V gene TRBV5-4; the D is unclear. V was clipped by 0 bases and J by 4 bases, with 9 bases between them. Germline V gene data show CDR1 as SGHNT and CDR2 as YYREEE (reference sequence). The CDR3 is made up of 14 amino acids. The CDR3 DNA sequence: TGTGCCAGCAGCTTGGCAGCCCCGGCAGATACGCAGTATTTT. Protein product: CASSLAAPADTQYF.

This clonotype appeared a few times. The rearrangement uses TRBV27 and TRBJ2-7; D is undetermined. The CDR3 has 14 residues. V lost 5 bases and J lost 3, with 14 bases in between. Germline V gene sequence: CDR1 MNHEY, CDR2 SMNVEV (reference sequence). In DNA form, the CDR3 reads TGTGCCAGCAGTGCTAATCGGAAAGGCTACGAGCAGTACTTC. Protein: CASSANRKGYEQYF.

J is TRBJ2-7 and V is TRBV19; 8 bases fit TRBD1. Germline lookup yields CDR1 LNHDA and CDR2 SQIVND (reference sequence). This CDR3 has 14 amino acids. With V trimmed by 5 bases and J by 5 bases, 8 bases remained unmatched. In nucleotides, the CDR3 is TGTGCCAGTAGTGAAACGACAGGGGTCGACGAGCAGTACTTC. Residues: CASSETTGVDEQYF.

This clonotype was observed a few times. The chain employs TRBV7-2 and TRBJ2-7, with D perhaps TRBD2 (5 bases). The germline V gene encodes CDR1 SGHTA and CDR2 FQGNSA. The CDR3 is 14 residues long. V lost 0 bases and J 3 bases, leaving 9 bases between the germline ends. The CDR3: CASSLALGGYEQYF. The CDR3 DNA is TGTGCCAGCAGCTTAGCTCTTGGAGGCTACGAGCAGTACTTC.

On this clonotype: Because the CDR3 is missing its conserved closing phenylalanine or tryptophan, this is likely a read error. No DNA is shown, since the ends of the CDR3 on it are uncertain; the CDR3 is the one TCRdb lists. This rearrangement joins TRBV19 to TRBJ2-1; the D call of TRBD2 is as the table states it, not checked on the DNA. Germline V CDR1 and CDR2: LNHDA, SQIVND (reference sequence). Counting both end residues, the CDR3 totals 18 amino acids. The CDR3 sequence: CASSIALSGGGSYNEQLL.

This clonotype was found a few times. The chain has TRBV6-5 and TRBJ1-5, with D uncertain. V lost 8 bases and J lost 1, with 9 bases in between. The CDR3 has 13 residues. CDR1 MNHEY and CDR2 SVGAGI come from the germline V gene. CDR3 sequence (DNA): TGTGCCAGCTGTCGAGGAAGCAATCAGCCCCAGCATTTT. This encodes CASCRGSNQPQHF.

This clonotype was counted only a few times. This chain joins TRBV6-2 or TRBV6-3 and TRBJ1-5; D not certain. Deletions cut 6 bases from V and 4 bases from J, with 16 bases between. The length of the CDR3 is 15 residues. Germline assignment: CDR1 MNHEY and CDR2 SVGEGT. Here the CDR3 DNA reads TGTGCCAGCAGCCCCCCTGGAAAGTCAAATCAGCCCCAGCATTTT. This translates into CASSPPGKSNQPQHF.

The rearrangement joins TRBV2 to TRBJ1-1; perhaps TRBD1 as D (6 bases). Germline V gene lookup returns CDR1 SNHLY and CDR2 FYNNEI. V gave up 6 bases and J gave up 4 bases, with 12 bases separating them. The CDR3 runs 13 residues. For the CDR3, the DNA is TGTGCCAGCAGAGCGGACAGACTCACTGAAGCTTTCTTT. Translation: CASRADRLTEAFF.

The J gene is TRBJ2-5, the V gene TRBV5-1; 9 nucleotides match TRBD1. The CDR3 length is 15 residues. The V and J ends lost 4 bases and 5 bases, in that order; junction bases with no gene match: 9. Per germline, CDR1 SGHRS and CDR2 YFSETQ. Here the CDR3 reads CASSRDRASGETQYF. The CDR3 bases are TGCGCCAGCAGCCGGGACAGGGCCAGTGGTGAGACCCAGTACTTC.

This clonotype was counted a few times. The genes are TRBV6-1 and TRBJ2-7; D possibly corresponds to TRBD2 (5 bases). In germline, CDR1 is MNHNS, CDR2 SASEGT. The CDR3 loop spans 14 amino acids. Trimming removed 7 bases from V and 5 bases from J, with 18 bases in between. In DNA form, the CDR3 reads TGTGCCAGCATTCCGACCGGAGGTGTTGACGAGCAGTACTTC. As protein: CASIPTGGVDEQYF.

CDR3 DNA: TGTGCCAGCAGCCCAGGGACGGGGACTGAAGCTTTCTTT. Its translation: CASSPGTGTEAFF. V gene TRBV12-3 or TRBV12-4 combines with J gene TRBJ1-1; the D gene is possibly TRBD1 (5 bases). The ends were cut back, 6 bases at V and 5 bases at J, with 13 bases in the middle. The CDR3 loop spans 13 amino acids.

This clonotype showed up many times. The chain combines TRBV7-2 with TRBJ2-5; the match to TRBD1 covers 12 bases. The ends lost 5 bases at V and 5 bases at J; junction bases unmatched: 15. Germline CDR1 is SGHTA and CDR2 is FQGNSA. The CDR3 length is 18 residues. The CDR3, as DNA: TGTGCCAGCAGCCTGTGGGACAGGGGGCGATCCATGGGGGAGACCCAGTACTTC. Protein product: CASSLWDRGRSMGETQYF. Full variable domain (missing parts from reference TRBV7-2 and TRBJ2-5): GAGVSQSPSNKVTEKGKDVELRCDPISGHTALYWYRQSLGQGLEFLIYFQGNSAPDKSGLPSDRFSAERTGGSVSTLTIQRTQQEDSAVYLCASSLWDRGRSMGETQYFGPGTRLLVL.